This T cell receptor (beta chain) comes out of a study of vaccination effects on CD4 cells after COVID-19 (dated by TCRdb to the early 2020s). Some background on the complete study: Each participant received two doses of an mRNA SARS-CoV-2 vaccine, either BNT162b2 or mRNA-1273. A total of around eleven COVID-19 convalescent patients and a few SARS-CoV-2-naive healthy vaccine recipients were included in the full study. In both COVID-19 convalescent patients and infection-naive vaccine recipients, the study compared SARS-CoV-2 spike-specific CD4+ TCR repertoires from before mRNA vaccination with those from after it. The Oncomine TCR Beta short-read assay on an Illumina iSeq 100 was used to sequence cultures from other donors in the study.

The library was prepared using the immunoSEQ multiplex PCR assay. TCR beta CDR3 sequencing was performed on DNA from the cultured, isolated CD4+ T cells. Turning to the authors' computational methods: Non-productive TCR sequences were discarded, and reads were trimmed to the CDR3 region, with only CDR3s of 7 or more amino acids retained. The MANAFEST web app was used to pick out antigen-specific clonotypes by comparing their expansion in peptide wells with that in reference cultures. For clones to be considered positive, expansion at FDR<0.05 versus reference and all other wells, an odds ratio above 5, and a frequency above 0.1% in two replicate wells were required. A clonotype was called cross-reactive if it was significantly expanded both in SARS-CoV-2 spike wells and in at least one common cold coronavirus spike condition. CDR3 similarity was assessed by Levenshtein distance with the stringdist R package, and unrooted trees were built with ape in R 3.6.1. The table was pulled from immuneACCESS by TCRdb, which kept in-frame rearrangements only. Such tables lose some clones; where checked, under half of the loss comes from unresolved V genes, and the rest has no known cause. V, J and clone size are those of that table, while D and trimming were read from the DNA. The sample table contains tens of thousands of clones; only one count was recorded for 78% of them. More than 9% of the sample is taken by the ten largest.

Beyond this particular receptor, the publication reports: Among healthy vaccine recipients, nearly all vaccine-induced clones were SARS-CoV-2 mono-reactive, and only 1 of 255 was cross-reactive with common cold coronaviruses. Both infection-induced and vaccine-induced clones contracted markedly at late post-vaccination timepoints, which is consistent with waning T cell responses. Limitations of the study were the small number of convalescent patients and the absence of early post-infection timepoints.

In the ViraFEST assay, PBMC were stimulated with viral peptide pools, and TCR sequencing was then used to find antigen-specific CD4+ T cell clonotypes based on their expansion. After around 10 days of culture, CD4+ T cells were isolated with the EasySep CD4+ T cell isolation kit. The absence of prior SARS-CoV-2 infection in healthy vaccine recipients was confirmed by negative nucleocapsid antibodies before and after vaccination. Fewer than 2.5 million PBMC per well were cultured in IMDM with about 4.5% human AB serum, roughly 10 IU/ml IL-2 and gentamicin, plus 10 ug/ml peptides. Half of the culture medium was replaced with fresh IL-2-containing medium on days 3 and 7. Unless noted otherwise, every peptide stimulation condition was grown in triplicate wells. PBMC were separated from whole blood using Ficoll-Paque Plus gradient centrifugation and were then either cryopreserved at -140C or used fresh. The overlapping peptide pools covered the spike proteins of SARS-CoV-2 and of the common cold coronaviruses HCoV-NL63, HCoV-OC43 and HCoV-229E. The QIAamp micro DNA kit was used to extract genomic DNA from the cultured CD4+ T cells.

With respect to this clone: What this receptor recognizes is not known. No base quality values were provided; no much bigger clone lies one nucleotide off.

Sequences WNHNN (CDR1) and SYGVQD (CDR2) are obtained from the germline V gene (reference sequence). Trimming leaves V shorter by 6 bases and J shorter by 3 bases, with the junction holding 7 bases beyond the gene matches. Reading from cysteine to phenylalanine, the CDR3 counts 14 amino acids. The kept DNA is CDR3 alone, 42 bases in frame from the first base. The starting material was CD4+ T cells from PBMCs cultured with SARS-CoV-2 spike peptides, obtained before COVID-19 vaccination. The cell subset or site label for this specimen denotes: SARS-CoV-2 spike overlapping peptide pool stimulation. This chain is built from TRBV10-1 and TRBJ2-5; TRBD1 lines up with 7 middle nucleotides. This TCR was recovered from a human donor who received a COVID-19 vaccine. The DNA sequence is TGCGCCAGCAGCCGGGACAGCCAAGAAGAGACCCAGTACTTC. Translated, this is CASSRDSQEETQYF.